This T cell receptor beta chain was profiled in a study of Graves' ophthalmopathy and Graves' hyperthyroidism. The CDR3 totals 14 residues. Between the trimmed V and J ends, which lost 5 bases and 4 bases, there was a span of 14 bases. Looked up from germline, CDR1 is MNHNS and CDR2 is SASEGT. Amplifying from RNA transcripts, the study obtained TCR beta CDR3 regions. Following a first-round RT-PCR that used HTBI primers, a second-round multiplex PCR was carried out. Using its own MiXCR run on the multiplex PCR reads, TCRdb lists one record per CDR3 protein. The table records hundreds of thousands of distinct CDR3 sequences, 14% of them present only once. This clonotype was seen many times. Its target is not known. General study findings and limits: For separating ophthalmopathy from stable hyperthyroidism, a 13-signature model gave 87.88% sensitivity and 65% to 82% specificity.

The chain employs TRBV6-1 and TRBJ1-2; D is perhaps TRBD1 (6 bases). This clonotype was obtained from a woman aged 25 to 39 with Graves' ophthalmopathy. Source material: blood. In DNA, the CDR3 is TGTGCCAGCAGTCCCCGGGGGGGCTCCTATGGCTACACCTTC. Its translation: CASSPRGGSYGYTF.